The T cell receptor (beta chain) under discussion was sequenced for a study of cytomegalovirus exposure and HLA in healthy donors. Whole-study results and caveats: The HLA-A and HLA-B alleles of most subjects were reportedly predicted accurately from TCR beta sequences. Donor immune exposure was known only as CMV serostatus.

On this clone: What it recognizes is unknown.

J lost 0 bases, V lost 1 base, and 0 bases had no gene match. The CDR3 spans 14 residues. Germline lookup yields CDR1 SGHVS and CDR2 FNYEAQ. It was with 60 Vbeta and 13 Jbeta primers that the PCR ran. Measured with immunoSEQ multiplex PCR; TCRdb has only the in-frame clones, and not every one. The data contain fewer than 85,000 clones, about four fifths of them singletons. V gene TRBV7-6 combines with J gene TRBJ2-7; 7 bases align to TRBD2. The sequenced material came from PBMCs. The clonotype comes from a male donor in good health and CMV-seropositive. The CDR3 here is CASSLGGGSYEQYF. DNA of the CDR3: TGTGCCAGCAGCTTAGGGGGGGGCTCCTACGAGCAGTACTTC.